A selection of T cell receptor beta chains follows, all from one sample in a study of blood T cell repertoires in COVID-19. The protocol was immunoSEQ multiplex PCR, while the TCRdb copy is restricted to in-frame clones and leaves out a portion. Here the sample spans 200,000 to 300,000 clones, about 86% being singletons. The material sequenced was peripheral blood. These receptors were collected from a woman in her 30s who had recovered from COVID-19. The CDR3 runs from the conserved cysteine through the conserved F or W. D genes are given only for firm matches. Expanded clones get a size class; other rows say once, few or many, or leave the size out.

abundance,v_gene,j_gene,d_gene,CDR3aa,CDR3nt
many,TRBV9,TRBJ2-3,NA,CASSPLNGGGARPDTQYF,TGTGCCAGCAGCCCCCTGAATGGAGGGGGGGCCCGCCCAGATACGCAGTATTTT
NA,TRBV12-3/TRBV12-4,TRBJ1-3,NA,CASLSGTGNTIYF,TGTGCCAGCCTCTCAGGTACCGGAAACACCATATATTTT
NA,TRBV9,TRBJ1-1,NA,CASSSQTGNTEAFF,TGTGCCAGCAGCTCACAGACAGGGAACACTGAAGCTTTCTTT
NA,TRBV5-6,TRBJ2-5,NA,CASSLSLDLLQETQYF,TGTGCCAGCAGCTTGTCTCTAGACCTGTTACAAGAGACCCAGTACTTC
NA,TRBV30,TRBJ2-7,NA,CAWSDRDEQYF,TGTGCCTGGAGTGACAGGGACGAGCAGTACTTC
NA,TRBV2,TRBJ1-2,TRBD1,CASSDTGQGEVYGYTF,TGTGCCAGCAGTGATACGGGACAGGGGGAAGTCTATGGCTACACCTTC
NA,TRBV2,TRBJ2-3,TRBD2,CASSEAAGVQKDTQYF,TGTGCCAGCAGTGAGGCAGCGGGGGTTCAAAAAGATACGCAGTATTTT
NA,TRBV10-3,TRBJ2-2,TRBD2,CALSASGGDTGELFF,TGTGCCCTATCAGCGTCGGGGGGTGACACCGGGGAGCTGTTTTTT
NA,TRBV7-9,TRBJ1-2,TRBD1,CASPGQGYGYTF,TGTGCCAGCCCAGGACAGGGGTATGGCTACACCTTC
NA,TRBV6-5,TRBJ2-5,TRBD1,CASRPGQLETQYF,TGTGCCAGCAGACCGGGACAGCTGGAGACCCAGTACTTC
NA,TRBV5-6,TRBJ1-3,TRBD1,CASSFPGQGLENTIYF,TGTGCCAGCAGCTTCCCGGGACAGGGGTTGGAAAACACCATATATTTT
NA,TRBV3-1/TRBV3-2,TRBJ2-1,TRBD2,CASSHEAVAGAEYYNEQFF,TGTGCCAGCAGCCACGAAGCGGTAGCGGGGGCCGAATACTACAATGAGCAGTTCTTC
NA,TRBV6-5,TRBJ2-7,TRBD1,CASRPDRGGREQYF,TGTGCCAGCAGGCCAGACAGGGGGGGGAGGGAGCAGTACTTC
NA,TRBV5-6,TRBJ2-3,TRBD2,CASSLWHSGAFYTDTQYF,TGTGCCAGCAGCTTATGGCATAGCGGGGCCTTCTACACAGATACGCAGTATTTT
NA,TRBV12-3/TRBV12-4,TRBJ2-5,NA,CASSFPEKTQYF,TGTGCCAGCAGTTTCCCGGAGAAGACCCAGTACTTC
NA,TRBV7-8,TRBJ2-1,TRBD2,CASSLAPQGTSSYNEQFF,TGTGCCAGCAGCTTAGCGCCCCAGGGGACTAGCTCCTACAATGAGCAGTTCTTC
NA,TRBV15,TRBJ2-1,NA,CATSSGVRGISGNEQFF,TGTGCCACCAGCAGCGGGGTCAGGGGAATTTCGGGCAATGAGCAGTTCTTC
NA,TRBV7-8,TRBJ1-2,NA,CASSPPRRVNYGYTF,TGTGCCAGCAGCCCACCCCGGCGGGTTAACTATGGCTACACCTTC
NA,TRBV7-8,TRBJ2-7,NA,CASSLWPGEIYEQYF,TGTGCCAGCAGCTTATGGCCAGGGGAAATTTACGAGCAGTACTTC
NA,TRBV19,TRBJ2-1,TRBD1,CASSPIPGQKSNEQFF,TGTGCCAGTAGTCCAATACCGGGACAGAAAAGCAATGAGCAGTTCTTC
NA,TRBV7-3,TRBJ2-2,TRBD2,CASSLIAGDTGELFF,TGTGCCAGCAGCTTAATCGCGGGGGACACCGGGGAGCTGTTTTTT
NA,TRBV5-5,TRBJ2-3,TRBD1,CASSLGDRGNTDTQYF,TGTGCCAGCAGCTTGGGGGACAGGGGGAACACAGATACGCAGTATTTT
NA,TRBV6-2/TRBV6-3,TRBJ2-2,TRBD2,CASSYSASGGAGNTGELFF,TGTGCCAGCAGTTACTCGGCTAGCGGGGGGGCCGGGAACACCGGGGAGCTGTTTTTT
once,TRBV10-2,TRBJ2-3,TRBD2,CASSGLLAGDTQYF,TGCGCCAGCAGTGGGTTGCTAGCGGGGGATACGCAGTATTTT
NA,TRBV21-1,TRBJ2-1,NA,CASSIPGCRDYYNEQFF,TGTGCCAGCAGCATACCCGGATGCCGGGACTATTACAATGAGCAGTTCTTC
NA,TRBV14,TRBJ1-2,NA,CASSGTTIYGYTF,TGTGCCAGCAGCGGGACAACAATCTATGGCTACACCTTC
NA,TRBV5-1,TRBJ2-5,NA,CASSLTAETQYF,TGCGCCAGCAGCTTGACCGCGGAGACCCAGTACTTC
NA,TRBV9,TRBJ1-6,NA,CASSVGGQQNSPLHF,TGTGCCAGCAGCGTAGGTGGACAGCAGAATTCACCCCTCCACTTT
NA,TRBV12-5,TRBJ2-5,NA,CASGSERLQQETQYF,TGTGCTAGTGGTTCGGAACGACTACAACAAGAGACCCAGTACTTC
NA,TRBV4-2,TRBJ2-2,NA,CASSRSRSGELFF,TGTGCCAGCAGCCGGTCTAGATCCGGGGAGCTGTTTTTT
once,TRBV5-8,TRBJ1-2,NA,CASSFWQKIYGYTF,TGTGCCAGCAGCTTTTGGCAGAAGATCTATGGCTACACCTTC
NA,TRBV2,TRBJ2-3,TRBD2,CASRPRAGGRTDTQYF,TGTGCCAGCAGGCCCCGTGCGGGGGGCCGCACAGATACGCAGTATTTT
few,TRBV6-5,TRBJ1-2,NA,CASSYSTGQAYGYTF,TGTGCCAGCAGTTACTCCACAGGGCAGGCCTATGGCTACACCTTC
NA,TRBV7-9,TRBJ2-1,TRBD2,CASSLSGLAGNNEQFF,TGTGCCAGCAGCTTATCGGGACTAGCGGGGAACAATGAGCAGTTCTTC
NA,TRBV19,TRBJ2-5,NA,CASSGLHGETQYF,TGTGCCAGTAGCGGACTCCACGGGGAGACCCAGTACTTC
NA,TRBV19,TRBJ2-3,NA,CASTQASTDTQYF,TGTGCCAGTACCCAAGCAAGCACAGATACGCAGTATTTT
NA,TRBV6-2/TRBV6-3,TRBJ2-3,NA,CASSGGRGNTDTQYF,TGTGCCAGCAGTGGAGGCCGGGGGAACACAGATACGCAGTATTTT
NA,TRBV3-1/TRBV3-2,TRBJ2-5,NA,CASSQDLAEETQYF,TGTGCCAGCAGCCAAGATCTAGCCGAAGAGACCCAGTACTTC
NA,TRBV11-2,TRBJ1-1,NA,CASSMRPYRVTEAFF,TGTGCCAGCAGCATGCGACCGTACAGGGTCACTGAAGCTTTCTTT
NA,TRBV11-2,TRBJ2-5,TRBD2,CASSLERAKGRGSQETQYF,TGTGCCAGCAGCTTAGAGCGGGCTAAGGGGCGGGGGAGCCAAGAGACCCAGTACTTC